One sample yielded the 20 T cell receptor beta chains listed below, sequenced in a study of blood T cells in healthy people across ages. PCR was performed a second time for about 7 to 12 cycles using a sample-barcoded 5' primer and a J-beta primer mix. TCRdb re-called the 5' RACE reads through MiXCR, storing one row per CDR3 protein. The sample records approximately 940,000 distinct CDR3 sequences, roughly 43% being singletons. The sequencing input was blood. The receptor set was obtained from a man between 25 and 39 years old in good health.

The CDR3 DNA is TGTGCCAGCAGTTGGACAGCCGGTTATAATTCACCCCTCCACTTT. This translates into CASSWTAGYNSPLHF. V and J are TRBV12-3 or TRBV12-4 and TRBJ1-6; the D gene is possibly TRBD1 (6 bases). Trimming pared 4 bases from V and 4 bases from J, leaving 11 bases between. The CDR3 totals 15 residues.

The chain carries TRBV20-1 and TRBJ2-5; tentative D call: TRBD1 (5 bases). The length of the CDR3 is 13 residues. Trimming shortened V by 5 bases and J by 2 bases, and 12 bases separated the two germline ends. Germline V lookup: CDR1 DFQATT, CDR2 SNEGSKA (reference sequence). For the CDR3, the DNA is TGCAGTGCTTCAGGGCCACTACAAGAGACCCAGTACTTC. Its protein is CSASGPLQETQYF.

The rearrangement uses TRBV9 and TRBJ1-6, with no clear D. The CDR3 consists of 15 residues. V was cut by 0 bases and J by 7 bases, with 11 bases left in between. Germline V CDR1 and CDR2: SGDLS, YYNGEE. CDR3 sequence: CASSVGQAKNSPLHF. The CDR3 DNA is TGTGCCAGCAGCGTAGGGCAGGCGAAGAATTCACCCCTCCACTTT.

This chain links TRBV11-2 with TRBJ2-5, with D tentatively TRBD1 or TRBD2 (5 bases each). The CDR3 length is 14 residues. The germline CDR1 and CDR2 sequences are SGHAT and FQNNGV. V lost 5 bases, J lost 1 base, and 11 bases lay in between. CDR3 DNA sequence: TGTGCCAGCAGCATAGCCGGGACCCAAGAGACCCAGTACTTC. Translating it yields CASSIAGTQETQYF. The full variable domain, rest sourced from reference TRBV11-2 and TRBJ2-5, is EAGVAQSPRYKIIEKRQSVAFWCNPISGHATLYWYQQILGQGPKLLIQFQNNGVVDDSQLPKDRFSAERLKGVDSTLKIQPAKLEDSAVYLCASSIAGTQETQYFGPGTRLLVL.

This clonotype came up a few times. This chain joins TRBV5-5 and TRBJ2-7; TRBD2 is a possible D gene (6 bases). Between the trimmed V and J ends, which lost 5 bases and 2 bases, there was a span of 17 bases. Germline V gene lookup returns CDR1 SGHKS and CDR2 YYEKEE (reference sequence). The CDR3 is 15 residues long. CDR3 amino acids: CASSRVGLPAYEQYF. The CDR3 coding sequence is TGTGCCAGCAGTCGGGTAGGACTACCCGCCTACGAGCAGTACTTC.

The chain has TRBV25-1 and TRBJ2-1; D remains unclear. CDR1 is MGHDK and CDR2 is SYGVNS in the germline V gene. The CDR3 consists of 13 residues. V was shortened by 3 bases and J by 9 bases, with 12 bases between the two germline ends. CDR3 residues: CASSEAGWSEQFF. CDR3 sequence (DNA): TGTGCCAGCAGTGAGGCAGGATGGAGTGAGCAGTTCTTC.

With regard to this clonotype: One base away lies a much larger clone, so this may be a sequencing read error. The V call is TRBV4-2, the J call TRBJ2-4, with D possibly matching TRBD2 (5 bases). Matching the DNA end better, TRBJ2-7 makes the J call doubtful. Germline V gives CDR1 LGHNA, CDR2 YNFKEQ. The CDR3 has 14 amino acids. CDR3 DNA sequence: TGTGCCAGCAGCCAGGCTTTTTCGGGGTACGAGCAGTACTTC. It encodes CASSQAFSGYEQYF.

This chain joins TRBV29-1 and TRBJ2-7; 9 bases fit TRBD1. V shed 5 bases, J shed 2 bases, and the junction held 4 bases outside the gene matches. The CDR3 totals 13 residues. In germline, CDR1 is SQVTM, CDR2 ANQGSEA. CDR3 nucleotides: TGCAGCGTTCTGGGACAGGGTCCCTACGAGCAGTACTTC. Its translation is CSVLGQGPYEQYF.

This sequence joins TRBV6-1 and TRBJ2-3; 7 positions match TRBD2. J lost 2 bases, V lost 2 bases, and 4 bases had no gene match. Per the germline V gene, CDR1 is MNHNS and CDR2 is SASEGT. The CDR3 totals 15 residues. The CDR3 nucleotides are TGTGCCAGCAGTGAATACGGGGGGAACACAGATACGCAGTATTTT. Its protein product is CASSEYGGNTDTQYF.

This clonotype is a singleton in its sample. CDR3 residues: CASSGDQVEAFF. The CDR3 DNA reads TGTGCCAGCAGCGGGGATCAGGTTGAAGCTTTCTTT. The chain links TRBV6-5 to TRBJ1-1; D is unclear. V was trimmed by 6 bases and J by 7 bases, leaving 12 bases between them. The CDR3 consists of 12 residues. Germline loops: CDR1 MNHEY, CDR2 SVGAGI.

This clonotype turned up a few times. This CDR3 is CASTPTGTGANYGYTF. The CDR3 DNA sequence: TGTGCCAGCACTCCGACAGGGACAGGGGCTAACTATGGCTACACCTTC. The chain recombines TRBV2 with TRBJ1-2, with 10 bases lining up with TRBD1. Germline V gene sequence: CDR1 SNHLY, CDR2 FYNNEI. V trimming: 7 bases; J trimming: 0 bases; junction bases outside the gene matches: 8. This CDR3 is built from 16 residues.

This rearrangement joins TRBV11-2 to TRBJ2-6; D might be TRBD1 (5 bases). Germline V gene sequence: CDR1 SGHAT, CDR2 FQNNGV. The CDR3 extends over 19 amino acids. The V end lost 0 bases, the J end lost 4 bases, and 19 bases lay between the germline ends. CDR3 region: CASSLEGLTVGSGANVLTF. CDR3 DNA: TGTGCCAGCAGCTTAGAAGGATTGACAGTCGGTTCAGGGGCCAACGTCCTGACTTTC.

V is TRBV9 and J is TRBJ2-1, with D maybe TRBD1 (6 bases). This CDR3 is 20 amino acids long. V was shortened by 4 bases and J by 1 base, with 27 bases between the two germline ends. Germline V gives CDR1 SGDLS, CDR2 YYNGEE. The CDR3 spells CASSPRQGTPLRVSYNEQFF. The CDR3 DNA reads TGTGCCAGCAGCCCCCGCCAAGGGACACCTCTCAGGGTTTCCTACAATGAGCAGTTCTTC.

This clonotype was observed a few times. The chain is built from TRBV9 and TRBJ2-1; D tentatively reads TRBD1 or TRBD2 (5 bases each). CDR3 length: 15 residues. V gave up 6 bases and J gave up 3 bases, with 16 bases separating them. CDR1 and CDR2 (germline): SGDLS, YYNGEE. The CDR3 DNA reads TGTGCCAGCAACCCCTCCGGGACCCTCTACAATGAGCAGTTCTTC. It translates to CASNPSGTLYNEQFF.

The table lists this clonotype with a count of one. V is TRBV7-2 and J is TRBJ2-7, with a possible D match to TRBD2 (6 bases). V shed 5 bases and J shed 2 bases, with 13 bases lying between them. Germline loops: CDR1 SGHTA, CDR2 FQGNSA. The length of the CDR3 is 14 residues. CDR3 nucleotides: TGTGCCAGCAGCAGCGGGCGGGGCCCCTACGAGCAGTACTTC. It yields the protein CASSSGRGPYEQYF.

This rearrangement joins TRBV6-1 to TRBJ2-1; no clear D. The V gene lost 5 bases and the J gene lost 6 bases, with 23 bases spanning the gap. CDR3 length: 17 amino acids. Germline V gene lookup returns CDR1 MNHNS and CDR2 SASEGT. CDR3 nucleotides: TGTGCCAGCAGTCCCCAGACTGGTTTCTCCCAGACCAATGAGCAGTTCTTC. Translation: CASSPQTGFSQTNEQFF.

For the CDR3, the DNA is TGTGCCAGCAGCTTCGCGGGGCATGGAGATACGCAGTATTTT. Translating it yields CASSFAGHGDTQYF. The genes are TRBV7-9 and TRBJ2-3, with a tentative D call TRBD2 (6 bases). The CDR3 is 14 amino acids. From germline, CDR1 is SEHNR and CDR2 FQNEAQ (reference sequence). With 3 bases removed from V and 5 bases from J, the gap between germline ends came to 12 bases.

This clonotype was seen more than once but under ten times. The chain is built from TRBV5-1 and TRBJ2-1; 7 bases are shared with TRBD1. CDR1 and CDR2 from the germline V gene are SGHRS and YFSETQ. CDR3 length: 15 amino acids. The trim removed 4 bases at V and 9 bases at J, leaving 13 bases unmatched. CDR3 protein: CASSRSQGIKREQFF. The DNA for the CDR3 is TGCGCCAGCAGCCGTTCACAGGGGATTAAACGTGAGCAGTTCTTC.

The chain links TRBV6-5 to TRBJ2-3, with D possibly matching TRBD1 (6 bases). Germline assignment: CDR1 MNHEY and CDR2 SVGAGI. CDR3 length: 13 amino acids. The germline V and J ends were trimmed by 5 bases and 5 bases, with 11 bases remaining between them. The CDR3 here is CASSHREIDTQYF. The CDR3, as DNA: TGTGCCAGCAGTCACAGGGAGATAGATACGCAGTATTTT.

The genes are TRBV6-1 and TRBJ2-2; a possible D gene is TRBD2 (5 bases). This CDR3 comprises 16 residues. V was shortened by 7 bases and J by 4 bases, with 19 bases between the two germline ends. Germline V CDR1 and CDR2: MNHNS, SASEGT. The CDR3 here is CASTLTGGAATGELFF. CDR3 DNA: TGTGCCAGCACCCTGACGGGCGGAGCGGCCACCGGGGAGCTGTTTTTT.